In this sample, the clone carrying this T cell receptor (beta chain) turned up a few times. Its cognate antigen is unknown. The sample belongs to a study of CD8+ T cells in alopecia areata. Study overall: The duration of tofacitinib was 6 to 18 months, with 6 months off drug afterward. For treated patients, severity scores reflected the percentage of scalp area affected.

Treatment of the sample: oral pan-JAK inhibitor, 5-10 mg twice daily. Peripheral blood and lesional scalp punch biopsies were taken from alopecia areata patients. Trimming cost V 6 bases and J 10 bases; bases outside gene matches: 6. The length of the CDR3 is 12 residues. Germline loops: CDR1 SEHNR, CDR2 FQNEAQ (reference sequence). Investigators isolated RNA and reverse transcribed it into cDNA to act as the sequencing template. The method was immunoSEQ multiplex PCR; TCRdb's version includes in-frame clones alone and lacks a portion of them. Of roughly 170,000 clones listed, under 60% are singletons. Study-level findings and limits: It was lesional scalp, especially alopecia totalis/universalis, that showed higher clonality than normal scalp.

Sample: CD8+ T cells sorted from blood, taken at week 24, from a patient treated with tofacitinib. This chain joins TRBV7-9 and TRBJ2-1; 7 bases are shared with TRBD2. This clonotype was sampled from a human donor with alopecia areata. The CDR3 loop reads CASSPGGREQFF. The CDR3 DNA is TGTGCCAGCAGTCCGGGGGGACGGGAGCAGTTCTTC.